A single sample is the source of the 23 T cell receptor beta chains below, sequenced in a study of regulatory T cells in long-lasting Graves disease. For TCR beta, libraries came from iRepertoire HTBI primers and Arm-PCR of CDR3 regions. TCRdb re-derived calls from the multiplex PCR reads in MiXCR, one entry per CDR3 protein. This table holds approximately 400,000 distinct CDR3 sequences, approximately 23% found once. Time point in this sample: persistent/refractory GD, antithyroid drugs over 5 years with positive TRAb. The authors made the TCR library using RNA they extracted from PBMCs. Specimen: peripheral blood mononuclear cells (PBMCs), collected when the disease was refractory, from a patient treated with antithyroid drugs. The receptors here all came from a woman aged 35 to 49 with Graves disease.

Notes on this clonotype: One base away lies a much larger clone, so this may be a sequencing read error. This sequence joins TRBV7-3 and TRBJ2-6; 9 nucleotides line up with TRBD2. The CDR3 runs 17 residues. Per the germline V gene, CDR1 is SGHTA and CDR2 is FQGTGA. Trimming took 5 bases from V and 1 from J; bases not matched to a gene: 6. For the CDR3, the DNA is TGTGCCAGCAGCCAGCCGGGACTAGCTTCTGGGGCCAACGTCCTGACTTTC. Translated, it gives CASSQPGLASGANVLTF.

This chain joins TRBV7-3 and TRBJ2-2, with no clear D. The CDR3 is made up of 15 amino acids. V was cut by 0 bases and J by 8 bases, with 13 bases left in between. From germline, CDR1 is SGHTA and CDR2 FQGTGA. In DNA form, the CDR3 reads TGTGCCAGCAGCTTAACGTGGACGGCCGCAGGGGAGCTGTTTTTT. Amino acids: CASSLTWTAAGELFF.

This clonotype was counted at least ten times. The chain has TRBV28 and TRBJ1-2, with D perhaps matching TRBD1 (6 bases). Germline V gene lookup returns CDR1 MDHEN and CDR2 SYDVKM. Deletions cut 3 bases from V and 8 bases from J, with 13 bases between. The CDR3 is 13 amino acids. CDR3 in amino acids: CASSLWQGFGYTF. The CDR3 region has the DNA TGTGCCAGCAGTTTGTGGCAGGGGTTCGGCTACACCTTC.

This clonotype was observed a few times. V is TRBV6-4 and J is TRBJ1-3, with D hard to call. In germline, CDR1 is MRHNA, CDR2 SNTAGT. The CDR3 length is 17 residues. V was cut by 0 bases and J by 0 bases, with 12 bases left in between. This CDR3 is CASSDSEEGYSGNTIYF. The DNA for the CDR3 is TGTGCCAGCAGTGACTCTGAAGAGGGATACTCTGGAAACACCATATATTTT.

The chain recombines TRBV25-1 with TRBJ1-4; the match to TRBD1 covers 8 bases. The V segment lost 4 bases and the J segment 8 bases; nucleotides outside the gene matches: 6. The CDR3 is 14 amino acids. Germline V gene data show CDR1 as MGHDK and CDR2 as SYGVNS. The CDR3 region is CASSATGEWEKLFF. Written as DNA, the CDR3 is TGTGCCAGCAGTGCGACAGGGGAGTGGGAAAAACTGTTTTTT.

Many counts were recorded for this clonotype. The rearrangement uses TRBV28 and TRBJ2-7; no clear D gene. This CDR3 is built from 12 residues. Trimming stripped 2 bases from V and 4 bases from J, with 6 bases between. The germline gives CDR1 MDHEN, CDR2 SYDVKM. The CDR3 nucleotides are TGTGCCAGCAGTTTAAATCAGTACGAGCAGTACTTC. This gives the protein CASSLNQYEQYF.

The V call is TRBV9, the J call TRBJ2-7; the D gene is possibly TRBD1 (6 bases). This CDR3 region has 15 residues. Trimming took off 0 bases at V and 3 bases at J, with 13 bases between the two ends. CDR1 is SGDLS and CDR2 is YYNGEE in the germline V gene. In DNA, the CDR3 is TGTGCCAGCAGCGTAGCCACAGGGCTCTACTACGAGCAGTACTTC. Its translation: CASSVATGLYYEQYF.

There are a few counts of this clonotype. The J gene is TRBJ2-3, the V gene TRBV28; 15 positions match TRBD2. The ends lost 6 bases at V and 3 bases at J; junction bases unmatched: 16. This CDR3 is 20 amino acids long. From germline, CDR1 is MDHEN and CDR2 SYDVKM. This CDR3 is CASRPFGRAGTSGRTDTQYF. The CDR3 coding sequence is TGTGCCAGCAGACCCTTCGGACGGGCTGGGACTAGCGGGAGGACAGATACGCAGTATTTT.

The CDR3 DNA is TGTGCCAGCAGTGAAATGATCTCTGGAAACACCATATATTTT. Encoded protein: CASSEMISGNTIYF. The V call is TRBV6-1, the J call TRBJ1-3; D call uncertain. The germline CDR1 and CDR2 sequences are MNHNS and SASEGT. Trimming removed 2 bases from V and 0 bases from J, with 5 bases in between. CDR3 length: 14 amino acids.

The table lists this clonotype with a few counts. The rearrangement links TRBV19 to TRBJ1-3; no firm D call. Trimming pared 7 bases from V and 0 bases from J, leaving 10 bases between. CDR1 is LNHDA and CDR2 is SQIVND in the germline V gene (reference sequence). The CDR3 is 14 residues long. The CDR3 loop is CASKYPSSGNTIYF. The CDR3 DNA is TGTGCCAGTAAATATCCGTCCTCTGGAAACACCATATATTTT.

The chain uses TRBV19 and TRBJ2-7; D is possibly TRBD1 or TRBD2 (5 bases each). CDR1 and CDR2 (germline): LNHDA, SQIVND (reference sequence). CDR3 length: 16 amino acids. Trimming stripped 3 bases from V and 3 bases from J, with 18 bases between. In DNA form, the CDR3 reads TGTGCCAGTAGTATTGCCGGGACGGTCGACCTCTACGAGCAGTACTTC. This encodes CASSIAGTVDLYEQYF. The full variable domain, rest sourced from reference TRBV19 and TRBJ2-7, is DGGITQSPKYLFRKEGQNVTLSCEQNLNHDAMYWYRQDPGQGLRLIYYSQIVNDFQKGDIAEGYSVSREKKESFPLTVTSAQKNPTAFYLCASSIAGTVDLYEQYFGPGTRLTVT.

This clonotype was picked up many times. J is TRBJ2-7 and V is TRBV10-3; D possibly corresponds to TRBD1 (5 bases). The CDR3 is 15 residues long. The germline V and J ends were trimmed by 0 bases and 3 bases, with 12 bases remaining between them. In germline, CDR1 is ENHRY, CDR2 SYGVKD. This chain's CDR3 is CAISESKTASYEQYF. For the CDR3, the DNA is TGTGCCATCAGTGAGTCGAAGACAGCTAGCTACGAGCAGTACTTC.

There are many counts of this clonotype. This chain joins TRBV13 and TRBJ1-1; D possibly corresponds to TRBD1 (6 bases). The CDR3 consists of 14 residues. Trimming took off 5 bases at V and 6 bases at J, with 16 bases between the two ends. Germline V gene lookup returns CDR1 PRHDT and CDR2 FYEKMQ (reference sequence). In DNA, the CDR3 is TGTGCCAGCAGCGTACACAGGGTTTCCCCTGAAGCTTTCTTT. Translated: CASSVHRVSPEAFF.

This clonotype was recorded many times. The chain employs TRBV28 and TRBJ1-6, with 7 bases lining up with TRBD1. The CDR3 has 21 residues. V trimming: 4 bases; J trimming: 0 bases; junction bases outside the gene matches: 18. The germline gives CDR1 MDHEN, CDR2 SYDVKM. The DNA of the CDR3 is TGTGCCAGCAGTTACGGACCCGGGACAGCCCGTCTCAGCTCCTATAATTCACCCCTCCACTTT. Its protein product is CASSYGPGTARLSSYNSPLHF.

This chain links TRBV29-1 with TRBJ2-2, with 9 bases that match TRBD2. Germline V gene data show CDR1 as SQVTM and CDR2 as ANQGSEA. The trim removed 6 bases at V and 6 bases at J, leaving 5 bases unmatched. The CDR3 has 13 amino acids. The DNA of the CDR3 is TGCAGCGTGTGGACTAGCGATTCCGGGGAGCTGTTTTTT. Translated, it gives CSVWTSDSGELFF.

CDR3 coding DNA: TGCAGTGGTGGGGAAGGGGTAGATACGCAGTATTTT. This gives the protein CSGGEGVDTQYF. The chain uses TRBV20-1 and TRBJ2-3; D possibly corresponds to TRBD1 (5 bases). CDR1 and CDR2 from the germline V gene are DFQATT and SNEGSKA (reference sequence). V lost 7 bases to trimming and J lost 5 bases, with 13 bases between them. The CDR3 covers 12 residues.

The sample holds many counts of this clonotype. The rearrangement uses TRBV28 and TRBJ1-1, with D hard to call. CDR1 and CDR2 (germline): MDHEN, SYDVKM. The CDR3 spans 12 residues. Trimming pared 5 bases from V and 11 bases from J, leaving 15 bases between. The CDR3 here is CASSLGWRGAFF. The CDR3 bases are TGTGCCAGCAGTCTGGGGTGGAGAGGCGCTTTCTTT.

The V and J genes are TRBV4-2 and TRBJ2-7; D gene unclear. Germline-derived CDR1 and CDR2 are LGHNA and YNFKEQ. The CDR3 contains 15 residues. V lost 0 bases to trimming and J lost 1 base, with 10 bases between them. In nucleotides, the CDR3 is TGTGCCAGCAGCCAAGATTGGGTGATGTCCTACGAGCAGTACTTC. Amino acids: CASSQDWVMSYEQYF.

This clonotype has only one observation. The chain has TRBV6-2 or TRBV6-3 and TRBJ2-1; tentatively, D is TRBD2 (6 bases). The CDR3 spans 15 residues. Germline CDR1 MNHEY, CDR2 SVGEGT. V gave up 6 bases and J gave up 3 bases, with 15 bases separating them. This CDR3 reads CASRPPGTVYNEQFF. CDR3 sequence (DNA): TGTGCCAGCAGGCCCCCCGGGACTGTCTACAATGAGCAGTTCTTC.

Many counts were recorded for this clonotype. This chain links TRBV28 with TRBJ1-5, with 8 bases matching TRBD1. V gave up 7 bases and J gave up 6 bases; unmatched junction bases: 14. Per the germline V gene, CDR1 is MDHEN and CDR2 is SYDVKM. This CDR3 is 16 amino acids long. The CDR3 DNA follows: TGTGCCAGCAACTATCATTTTTCAGGGGGCTCTCAGCCCCAGCATTTT. It translates to CASNYHFSGGSQPQHF.

The table lists this clonotype with a few counts. The V and J genes are TRBV27 and TRBJ2-7; 7 bases fit TRBD2. Germline V CDR1 and CDR2: MNHEY, SMNVEV (reference sequence). J lost 4 bases, V lost 8 bases, and 14 bases had no gene match. The CDR3 consists of 15 residues. The CDR3 nucleotides are TGTGCCAGCGAGGGGTTTCGGCGGGGGTTTTACGAGCAGTACTTC. This encodes CASEGFRRGFYEQYF.

This clonotype has at least ten counts. The rearrangement links TRBV12-3 or TRBV12-4 to TRBJ2-7, with TRBD2 as a possible D gene (7 bases). The V gene lost 3 bases and the J gene lost 0 bases, with 18 bases spanning the gap. There are 17 residues in the CDR3. The CDR3 sequence is CASSLRGGGPSSYEQYF. The CDR3 nucleotides read TGTGCCAGCAGTTTGAGGGGGGGGGGGCCAAGCTCCTACGAGCAGTACTTC.

This clonotype was seen repeatedly, ten times or more. This chain joins TRBV28 and TRBJ1-5; maybe TRBD1 (6 bases). V shed 7 bases and J shed 8 bases, with 18 bases lying between them. The CDR3 sequence is 14 residues long. From germline, CDR1 is MDHEN and CDR2 SYDVKM. DNA for the CDR3: TGTGCCAGCACCTTTGGGGGGGCAGGGGAGCCCCAGCATTTT. Protein: CASTFGGAGEPQHF.